Listed here is a single TCR beta chain. V dropped 3 bases and J dropped 1; count of bases not matched to a gene: 6. Germline V gives CDR1 SGHTA, CDR2 FQGNSA. This CDR3 is built from 16 residues. These data come from a study of T cells in Graves' hyperthyroidism and ophthalmopathy. The CDR3 regions of TCR beta were amplified from RNA transcripts. The HTBI primer set served for first-round RT-PCR of the TCR CDR3. TCRdb independently ran MiXCR on the multiplex PCR reads; one entry per CDR3 protein. The data show approximately 210,000 distinct CDR3 sequences, 17% seen once. Sequenced material: blood. The rearrangement joins TRBV7-2 to TRBJ2-3, with 8 bases that match TRBD1. The source is a man over 45 with Graves' hyperthyroidism. The CDR3 region is CASSLGGQGRTDTQYF. DNA of the CDR3: TGTGCCAGCAGCTTGGGAGGACAGGGCCGCACAGATACGCAGTATTTT.